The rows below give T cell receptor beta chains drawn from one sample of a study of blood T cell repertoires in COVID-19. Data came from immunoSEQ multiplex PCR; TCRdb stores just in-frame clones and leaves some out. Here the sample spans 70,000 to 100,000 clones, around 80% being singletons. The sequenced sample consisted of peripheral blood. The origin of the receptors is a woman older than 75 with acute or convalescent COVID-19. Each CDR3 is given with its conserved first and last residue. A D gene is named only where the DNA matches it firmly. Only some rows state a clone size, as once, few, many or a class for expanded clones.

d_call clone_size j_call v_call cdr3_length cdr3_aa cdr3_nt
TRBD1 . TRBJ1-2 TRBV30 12 CAWDRDVSGYTF TGTGCCTGGGACAGGGACGTTTCTGGCTACACCTTC
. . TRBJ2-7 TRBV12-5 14 CASGLPRRSYEQYF TGTGCTAGTGGTTTGCCTAGACGGTCCTACGAGCAGTACTTC
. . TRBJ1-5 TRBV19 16 CASSMPGGGPSQPQHF TGTGCCAGTAGTATGCCCGGGGGGGGACCAAGTCAGCCCCAGCATTTT
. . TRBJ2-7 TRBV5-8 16 CASSYPSGHSPYEQYF TGTGCCAGCAGCTATCCGTCGGGACATAGTCCCTACGAGCAGTACTTC
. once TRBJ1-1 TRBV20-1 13 CSASRQGNTEAFF TGCAGTGCTAGTAGGCAGGGGAACACTGAAGCTTTCTTT
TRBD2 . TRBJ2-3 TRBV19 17 CASSPGTSGGSTDTQYF TGTGCCAGTAGTCCCGGGACTAGCGGGGGGAGCACAGATACGCAGTATTTT
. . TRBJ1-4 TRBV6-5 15 CASSYDTSTNEKLFF TGTGCCAGCAGTTACGACACTTCAACTAATGAAAAACTGTTTTTT
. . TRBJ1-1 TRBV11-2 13 CASSLTLNTEAFF TGTGCCAGCAGCCTTACTCTGAACACTGAAGCTTTCTTT
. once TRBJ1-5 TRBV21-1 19 CASSKGGGHTRWGNQPQHF TGTGCCAGCAGCAAAGGGGGCGGTCACACTCGGTGGGGCAATCAGCCCCAGCATTTT
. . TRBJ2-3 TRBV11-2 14 CASSAGGWPDTQYF TGTGCCAGCAGCGCTGGGGGCTGGCCAGATACGCAGTATTTT
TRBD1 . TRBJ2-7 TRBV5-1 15 CATQLGTGAYYEQYF TGCGCCACCCAACTCGGGACAGGGGCTTACTACGAGCAGTACTTC
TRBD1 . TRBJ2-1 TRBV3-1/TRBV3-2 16 CASSLPGQGAYNEQFF TGTGCCAGCAGCCTCCCCGGACAGGGGGCCTACAATGAGCAGTTCTTC
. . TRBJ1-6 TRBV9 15 CASSSRGSYNSPLHF TGTGCCAGCAGTTCCAGGGGTTCCTATAATTCACCCCTCCACTTT
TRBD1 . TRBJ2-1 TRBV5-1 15 CASSDGTGFFNEQFF TGCGCCAGCAGCGACGGGACAGGATTTTTCAATGAGCAGTTCTTC